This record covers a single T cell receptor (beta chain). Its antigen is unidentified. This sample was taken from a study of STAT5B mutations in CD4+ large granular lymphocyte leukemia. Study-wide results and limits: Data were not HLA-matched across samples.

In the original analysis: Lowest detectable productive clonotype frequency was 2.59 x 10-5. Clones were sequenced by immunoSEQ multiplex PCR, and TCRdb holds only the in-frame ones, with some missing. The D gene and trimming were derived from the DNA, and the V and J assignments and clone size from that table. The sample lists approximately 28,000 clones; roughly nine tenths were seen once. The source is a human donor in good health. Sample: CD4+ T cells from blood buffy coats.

For the CDR3, the DNA is TGTGCCAGCAGCTACTTTGGGACAGGGCCCCGAGAGACCCAGTACTTC. It codes for CASSYFGTGPRETQYF. The chain uses TRBV5-6 and TRBJ2-5, with TRBD1 identical over 9 bases. The length of the CDR3 is 16 residues. Trimming took 3 bases from V and 4 from J; bases not matched to a gene: 10. Germline CDR1 SGHDT, CDR2 YYEEEE.